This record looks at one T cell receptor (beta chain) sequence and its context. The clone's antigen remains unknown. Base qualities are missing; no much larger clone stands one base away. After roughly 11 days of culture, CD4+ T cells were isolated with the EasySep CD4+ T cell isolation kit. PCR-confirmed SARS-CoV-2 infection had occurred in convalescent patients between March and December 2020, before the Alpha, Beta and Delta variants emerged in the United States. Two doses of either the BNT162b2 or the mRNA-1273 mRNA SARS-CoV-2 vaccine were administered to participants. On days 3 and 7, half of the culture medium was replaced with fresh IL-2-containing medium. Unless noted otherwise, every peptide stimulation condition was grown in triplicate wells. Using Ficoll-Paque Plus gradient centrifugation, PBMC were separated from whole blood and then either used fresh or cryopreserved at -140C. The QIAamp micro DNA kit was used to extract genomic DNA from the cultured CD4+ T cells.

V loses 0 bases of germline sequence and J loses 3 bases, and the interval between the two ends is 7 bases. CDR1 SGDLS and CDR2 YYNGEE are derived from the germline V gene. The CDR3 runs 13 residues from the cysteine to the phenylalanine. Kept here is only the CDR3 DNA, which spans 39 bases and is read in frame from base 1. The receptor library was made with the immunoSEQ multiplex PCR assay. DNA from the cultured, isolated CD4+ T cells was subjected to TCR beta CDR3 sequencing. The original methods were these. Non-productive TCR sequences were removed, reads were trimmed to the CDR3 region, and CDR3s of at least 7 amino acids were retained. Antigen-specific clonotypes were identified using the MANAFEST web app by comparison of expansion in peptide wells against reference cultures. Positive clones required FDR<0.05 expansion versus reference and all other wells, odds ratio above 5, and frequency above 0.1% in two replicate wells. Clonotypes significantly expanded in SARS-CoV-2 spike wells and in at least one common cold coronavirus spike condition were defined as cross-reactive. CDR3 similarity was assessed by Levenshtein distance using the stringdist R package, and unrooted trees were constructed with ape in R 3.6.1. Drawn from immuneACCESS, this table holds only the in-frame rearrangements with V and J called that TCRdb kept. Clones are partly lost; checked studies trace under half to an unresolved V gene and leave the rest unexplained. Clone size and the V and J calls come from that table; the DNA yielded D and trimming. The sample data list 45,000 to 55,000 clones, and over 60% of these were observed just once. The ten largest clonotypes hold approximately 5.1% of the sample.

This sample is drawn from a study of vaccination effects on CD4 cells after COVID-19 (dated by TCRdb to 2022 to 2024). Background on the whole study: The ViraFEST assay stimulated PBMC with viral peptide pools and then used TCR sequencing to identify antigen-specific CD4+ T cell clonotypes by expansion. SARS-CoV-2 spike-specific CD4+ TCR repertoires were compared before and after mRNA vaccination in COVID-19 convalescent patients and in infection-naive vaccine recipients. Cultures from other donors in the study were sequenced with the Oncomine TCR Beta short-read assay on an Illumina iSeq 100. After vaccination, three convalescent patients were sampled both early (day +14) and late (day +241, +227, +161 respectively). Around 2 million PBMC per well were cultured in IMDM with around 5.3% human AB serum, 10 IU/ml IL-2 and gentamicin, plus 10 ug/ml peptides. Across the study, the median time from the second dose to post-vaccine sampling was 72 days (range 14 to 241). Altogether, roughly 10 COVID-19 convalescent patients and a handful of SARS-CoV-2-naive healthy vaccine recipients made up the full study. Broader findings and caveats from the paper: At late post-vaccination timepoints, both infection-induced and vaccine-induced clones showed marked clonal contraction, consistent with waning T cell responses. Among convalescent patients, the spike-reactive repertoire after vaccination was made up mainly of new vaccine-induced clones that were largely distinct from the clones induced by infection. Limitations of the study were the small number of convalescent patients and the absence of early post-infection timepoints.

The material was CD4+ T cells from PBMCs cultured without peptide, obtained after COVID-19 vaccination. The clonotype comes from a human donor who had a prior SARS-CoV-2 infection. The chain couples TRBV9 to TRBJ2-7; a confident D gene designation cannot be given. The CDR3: CASSVASDYEQYF. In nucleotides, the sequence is TGTGCCAGCAGCGTAGCTTCCGACTACGAGCAGTACTTC.